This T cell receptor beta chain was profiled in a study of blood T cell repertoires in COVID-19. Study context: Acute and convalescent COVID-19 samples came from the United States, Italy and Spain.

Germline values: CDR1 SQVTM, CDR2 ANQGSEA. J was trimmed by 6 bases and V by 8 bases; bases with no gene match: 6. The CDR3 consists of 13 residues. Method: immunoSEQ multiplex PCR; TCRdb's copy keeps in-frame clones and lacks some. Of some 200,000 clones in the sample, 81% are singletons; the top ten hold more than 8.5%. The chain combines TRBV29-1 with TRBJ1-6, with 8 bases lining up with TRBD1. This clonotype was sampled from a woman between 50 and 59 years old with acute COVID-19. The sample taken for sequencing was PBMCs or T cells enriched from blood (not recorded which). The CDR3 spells CSTRTGTNSPLHF. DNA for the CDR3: TGCAGCACAAGGACAGGGACTAATTCACCCCTCCACTTT.